The 30 T cell receptor beta chains given below trace back to one sample, sequenced in a study of T-cell reconstitution after alpha-beta-depleted transplantation in children. Preparing the TCRbeta library involved the use of unique molecular identifiers. TCRdb ran MiXCR on the PCR reads and lists one entry per CDR3 protein. This repertoire shows hundreds of thousands of distinct CDR3 sequences, roughly 15% found once; its top ten account for about 45%. The sequencing here drew on PBMCs, mostly from graft donor cells, taken 360 days after TCRalphabeta/CD19-depleted stem cell transplant. The receptor source for this set is a male patient between 2 and 10 years old who had a stem cell transplant for acute lymphoblastic leukemia, so the T cells may come from the graft donor.

This clonotype was found many times. J is TRBJ2-3 and V is TRBV6-2 or TRBV6-3; D gene ambiguous. The CDR3 consists of 14 residues. Trimming cost V 4 bases and J 10 bases, with 18 bases left between them. Germline lookup yields CDR1 MNHEY and CDR2 SVGEGT. The CDR3 protein is CASSSYLGVRAQYF. As DNA, the CDR3 is TGTGCCAGCAGTTCCTACCTCGGCGTCAGAGCGCAGTATTTT.

This clonotype was counted a few times. V usage is TRBV12-3 or TRBV12-4 and J usage is TRBJ2-5; D remains ambiguous. This CDR3 is 13 amino acids long. Trimming cost V 5 bases and J 1 base, with 8 bases left between them. CDR3 DNA: TGTGCCAGCAGTCGGAGCTTCCAAGAGACCCAGTACTTC. It encodes CASSRSFQETQYF.

This chain connects TRBV7-2 to TRBJ2-7; 8 nucleotides line up with TRBD1. Per the germline V gene, CDR1 is SGHTA and CDR2 is FQGNSA. The CDR3 has 15 residues. Germline trimming cut 2 bases from V and 4 bases from J; bases unmatched to any gene: 7. CDR3 sequence (DNA): TGTGCCAGCAGCTTACGACCGGGACAGGTGTACGAGCAGTACTTC. Translated: CASSLRPGQVYEQYF.

A few counts support this clonotype. The gene calls are TRBV9 and TRBJ2-5; tentative D call: TRBD2 (6 bases). CDR3 length equals 15 residues. The germline V and J ends were trimmed by 4 bases and 1 base, with 14 bases remaining between them. The germline gives CDR1 SGDLS, CDR2 YYNGEE. DNA of the CDR3: TGTGCCAGCAGCTCCCAAGGGACTTTCCAAGAGACCCAGTACTTC. Amino acids: CASSSQGTFQETQYF.

This clonotype was seen more than once but under ten times. The V and J genes are TRBV4-2 and TRBJ2-7, with TRBD2 as a possible D gene (6 bases). From germline, CDR1 is LGHNA and CDR2 YNFKEQ. The V end was cut by 0 bases, the J end by 3 bases, with 12 bases between. This CDR3 is built from 15 residues. The CDR3 DNA is TGTGCCAGCAGCCAAGAGGAGGGGACGCTCTACGAGCAGTACTTC. Translating gives CASSQEEGTLYEQYF.

The chain uses TRBV12-3 or TRBV12-4 and TRBJ1-4; TRBD1 matches 7 bases. This CDR3 contains 15 residues. Unmatched junction bases numbered 7, after V lost 1 base and J lost 8 bases. The CDR3 here is CASSLEDRRGEKLFF. CDR3 sequence (DNA): TGTGCCAGCAGTTTAGAGGACAGGAGGGGCGAAAAACTGTTTTTT.

In DNA form, the CDR3 reads TGTGCCAGCAGCCCCCAGGGTTTCGACTCCTACAATGAGCAGTTCTTC. This sequence encodes CASSPQGFDSYNEQFF. The chain employs TRBV7-8 and TRBJ2-1; tentative D call: TRBD1 (5 bases). The germline V and J ends were trimmed by 5 bases and 0 bases, with 14 bases remaining between them. This CDR3 has 16 residues. CDR1 and CDR2 (germline): SGHVS, FQNEAQ. The variable domain in full, completed from reference TRBV7-8 and TRBJ2-1, reads GAGVSQSPRYKVAKRGQDVALRCDPISGHVSLFWYQQALGQGPEFLTYFQNEAQLDKSGLPSDRFFAERPEGSVSTLKIQRTQQEDSAVYLCASSPQGFDSYNEQFFGPGTRLTVL.

This clonotype was recorded a few times. V gene TRBV29-1 combines with J gene TRBJ2-1; 8 bases are shared with TRBD2. Germline-derived CDR1 and CDR2 are SQVTM and ANQGSEA. The V segment lost 2 bases and the J segment 0 bases; nucleotides outside the gene matches: 12. The CDR3 is made up of 18 amino acids. CDR3 protein: CSVESGSLPFSSYNEQFF. The CDR3 DNA is TGCAGCGTTGAAAGCGGGAGCCTCCCCTTCAGCTCCTACAATGAGCAGTTCTTC.

The V gene is TRBV7-6, the J gene TRBJ2-5; the match to TRBD1 covers 7 bases. The V segment lost 6 bases and the J segment 5 bases; nucleotides outside the gene matches: 12. Germline CDR1 SGHVS, CDR2 FNYEAQ. There are 15 residues in the CDR3. The DNA of the CDR3 is TGTGCCAGCAGAGACTTTAGAGGGGGCGTGGAGACCCAGTACTTC. Translation: CASRDFRGGVETQYF. Full variable domain (remainder filled in from reference TRBV7-6 and TRBJ2-5): GAGVSQSPRYKVTKRGQDVALRCDPISGHVSLYWYRQALGQGPEFLTYFNYEAQQDKSGLPNDRFSAERPEGSISTLTIQRTEQRDSAMYRCASRDFRGGVETQYFGPGTRLLVL.

This clonotype was detected a few times. V is TRBV18 and J is TRBJ2-1; unclear D gene. The CDR3 totals 15 residues. Germline V gene lookup returns CDR1 KGHSH and CDR2 LQKENI. Trimming stripped 3 bases from V and 3 bases from J, with 12 bases between. CDR3 DNA sequence: TGTGCCAGCTCACCTCAGGAACAGCTCTACAATGAGCAGTTCTTC. As protein: CASSPQEQLYNEQFF.

V and J are TRBV12-3 or TRBV12-4 and TRBJ2-2; 9 bases align to TRBD2. V gave up 1 base and J gave up 4 bases; unmatched junction bases: 10. CDR3 length: 18 amino acids. CDR3: CASSLGLAADHGTGELFF. The CDR3 DNA sequence: TGTGCCAGCAGTTTAGGACTAGCGGCGGACCACGGCACCGGGGAGCTGTTTTTT.

The sample holds a few counts of this clonotype. CDR3 sequence reads: CASSQPTVNTEAFF. In DNA, the CDR3 is TGTGCCAGCAGCCAACCGACAGTGAACACTGAAGCTTTCTTT. This chain connects TRBV3-1 to TRBJ1-1; the D gene is possibly TRBD1 (5 bases). There are 14 residues in the CDR3. V lost 2 bases, J lost 0 bases, and 7 bases lay in between. The V gene's germline CDR1 is LGHDT and CDR2 YNNKEL (reference sequence). Looking up the rest from reference TRBV3-1 and TRBJ1-1 gives the full variable domain: DTAVSQTPKYLVTQMGNDKSIKCEQNLGHDTMYWYKQDSKKFLKIMFSYNNKELIINETVPNRFSPKSPDKAHLNLHINSLELGDSAVYFCASSQPTVNTEAFFGQGTRLTVV.

In its sample, this clonotype was seen a few times. The J gene is TRBJ2-3, the V gene TRBV12-5; D gene unclear. This CDR3 contains 12 residues. CDR1 LGHNT and CDR2 FRNRAP come from the germline V gene. Trimming took 3 bases from V and 3 from J, leaving 4 bases between them. The CDR3 region has the DNA TGTGCTAGTGGTTTACGGACAGATACGCAGTATTTT. Protein: CASGLRTDTQYF.

A single count supports this clonotype. The J gene is TRBJ2-7, the V gene TRBV4-2; 7 bases are a match to TRBD1. Germline assignment: CDR1 LGHNA and CDR2 YNFKEQ. The CDR3 has 15 residues. J was trimmed by 5 bases and V by 0 bases; bases with no gene match: 7. The CDR3 sequence is CASSQDPQGLNEQYF. The CDR3 DNA reads TGTGCCAGCAGCCAAGATCCACAGGGGCTCAACGAGCAGTACTTC.

The V and J genes are TRBV5-5 and TRBJ2-7, with TRBD1 identical over 10 bases. The CDR3 has 16 amino acids. Germline-derived CDR1 and CDR2 are SGHKS and YYEKEE (reference sequence). V trimming: 2 bases; J trimming: 3 bases; junction bases outside the gene matches: 8. The CDR3 nucleotides read TGTGCCAGCAGCTTTGGTTGGGGGGACAGGGGCTACGAGCAGTACTTC. Translation gives CASSFGWGDRGYEQYF.

This clonotype was seen more than once but under ten times. The V and J genes are TRBV29-1 and TRBJ1-1; TRBD1 might be the D (5 bases). V lost 5 bases and J 4 bases, leaving 14 bases between the germline ends. CDR1 SQVTM and CDR2 ANQGSEA come from the germline V gene. There are 13 residues in the CDR3. CDR3 region: CSVIPGMGTEAFF. CDR3 coding DNA: TGCAGCGTTATCCCAGGGATGGGCACTGAAGCTTTCTTT.

In its sample, this clonotype was seen a few times. This chain links TRBV6-1 with TRBJ1-6; possibly TRBD1 for D (6 bases). The CDR3 consists of 13 residues. CDR1 is MNHNS, CDR2 SASEGT, per germline. With 7 bases removed from V and 6 bases from J, the gap between germline ends came to 10 bases. CDR3 protein: CASIGRGNSPLHF. CDR3 in DNA: TGTGCCAGCATCGGCAGGGGTAATTCACCCCTCCACTTT.

The V gene is TRBV5-1, the J gene TRBJ2-1; 11 bases are a match to TRBD1. This CDR3 region has 15 residues. The germline CDR1 and CDR2 sequences are SGHRS and YFSETQ. J gave up 10 bases and V 4 bases, and 10 bases lay outside the gene matches. CDR3 sequence: CASSSYRTGGEEQFF. In DNA, the CDR3 is TGCGCCAGCAGCAGCTATCGGACAGGGGGCGAGGAGCAGTTCTTC.

This clonotype has only a few counts. The chain is built from TRBV20-1 and TRBJ2-3; TRBD2 matches 11 bases. The germline CDR1 and CDR2 sequences are DFQATT and SNEGSKA (reference sequence). There are 16 residues in the CDR3. Trimming removed 3 bases from V and 1 base from J; junction bases left unmatched: 6. CDR3 DNA sequence: TGCAGTGCTAGGCAACCTAGCGGGGGGCGCACAGATACGCAGTATTTT. It translates to CSARQPSGGRTDTQYF.

This clonotype has just a few counts. The genes are TRBV2 and TRBJ1-4, with TRBD1 as a possible D gene (5 bases). The CDR3 is made up of 16 amino acids. The V and J ends lost 2 bases and 0 bases respectively, with 10 bases between them. Germline V gene sequence: CDR1 SNHLY, CDR2 FYNNEI. DNA of the CDR3: TGTGCCAGCAGTGAACGTTTGGGGCCAACTAATGAAAAACTGTTTTTT. Translating it yields CASSERLGPTNEKLFF.

The table lists this clonotype with a few counts. V is TRBV7-2 and J is TRBJ2-1; D remains ambiguous. V lost 6 bases and J lost 9, with 9 bases in between. This CDR3 has 11 residues. Germline lookup yields CDR1 SGHTA and CDR2 FQGNSA. CDR3 DNA sequence: TGTGCCAGCAGACTTATGATTGAGCAGTTCTTC. As protein: CASRLMIEQFF.

This chain links TRBV7-9 with TRBJ1-4, with 7 positions matching TRBD1. V shed 2 bases and J 7 bases; nucleotides not matched to a gene: 10. The CDR3 sequence is 16 residues long. Germline CDR1 SEHNR, CDR2 FQNEAQ (reference sequence). The CDR3 protein is CASSLITPQGIEKLFF. The CDR3 bases are TGTGCCAGCAGCTTAATAACCCCACAGGGGATTGAAAAACTGTTTTTT. The whole variable domain, filled in from reference TRBV7-9 and TRBJ1-4, reads DTGVSQNPRHKITKRGQNVTFRCDPISEHNRLYWYRQTLGQGPEFLTYFQNEAQLEKSRLLSDRFSAERPKGSFSTLEIQRTEQGDSAMYLCASSLITPQGIEKLFFGSGTQLSVL.

By frequency in the sample, this clonotype is medium-sized. J is TRBJ2-2 and V is TRBV18; 12 bases map to TRBD1. The CDR3 spans 17 residues. The junction had 3 bases not matched to a gene; V was cut back by 4 bases and J by 0 bases. Per the germline V gene, CDR1 is KGHSH and CDR2 is LQKENI. The CDR3 is CASSRGQGASNTGELFF. CDR3 DNA: TGTGCCAGCTCACGGGGACAGGGGGCGTCGAACACCGGGGAGCTGTTTTTT.

This clonotype appeared a few times. The chain couples TRBV27 to TRBJ2-7, with D perhaps matching TRBD1 (5 bases). Deletions cut 2 bases from V and 4 bases from J, with 15 bases between. This CDR3 comprises 15 residues. Germline CDR1 and CDR2: MNHEY and SMNVEV (reference sequence). CDR3 residues: CASSLAPIPGYEQYF. The CDR3 DNA is TGTGCCAGCAGTTTAGCCCCAATCCCAGGGTACGAGCAGTACTTC.

The chain uses TRBV6-4 and TRBJ2-2, with TRBD2 matching 9 bases. This CDR3 spans 16 amino acids. Germline V lookup: CDR1 MRHNA, CDR2 SNTAGT. V was clipped by 2 bases and J by 5 bases; unmatched bases: 6. The CDR3 DNA follows: TGTGCCAGCAGTGACCAAGAGCGGGGGGTAACCGGGGAGCTGTTTTTT. This encodes CASSDQERGVTGELFF.

This clonotype was recorded at least ten times. CDR3: CASSSLVGAQRGSVTQYF. CDR3 coding DNA: TGTGCCAGCAGCTCCCTGGTGGGCGCCCAAAGGGGTTCGGTTACGCAGTATTTT. This chain links TRBV7-8 with TRBJ2-3, with a tentative D call TRBD1 (5 bases). Germline values: CDR1 SGHVS, CDR2 FQNEAQ. V lost 4 bases and J lost 8, with 28 bases in between. CDR3 length: 18 residues.

The rearrangement uses TRBV7-2 and TRBJ2-3; 8 nucleotides line up with TRBD2. The CDR3 covers 15 residues. The germline V gene encodes CDR1 SGHTA and CDR2 FQGNSA. J lost 0 bases, V lost 3 bases, and 2 bases had no gene match. The CDR3 region is CASSFGLASTDTQYF. The CDR3, as DNA: TGTGCCAGCAGCTTCGGACTAGCTAGCACAGATACGCAGTATTTT.

The V gene is TRBV25-1, the J gene TRBJ1-4; D is ambiguous. CDR3 size: 15 residues. Germline V gene sequence: CDR1 MGHDK, CDR2 SYGVNS. Trimming cost V 4 bases and J 3 bases, with 12 bases left between them. CDR3: CASSAGIGPNEKLFF. The CDR3 nucleotides read TGTGCCAGCAGTGCTGGGATAGGGCCTAATGAAAAACTGTTTTTT.

This clonotype has just a few counts. The chain couples TRBV29-1 to TRBJ1-4; D is ambiguous. CDR3 length: 12 residues. V was clipped by 0 bases and J by 6 bases, with 5 bases between them. The V gene's germline CDR1 is SQVTM and CDR2 ANQGSEA. CDR3 coding DNA: TGCAGCGTTGAAGATCGGGATGAAAAACTGTTTTTT. Its protein is CSVEDRDEKLFF. Based on the CDR3 plus reference TRBV29-1 and TRBJ1-4, the full variable domain is SAVISQKPSRDICQRGTSLTIQCQVDSQVTMMFWYRQQPGQSLTLIATANQGSEATYESGFVIDKFPISRPNLTFSTLTVSNMSPEDSSIYLCSVEDRDEKLFFGSGTQLSVL.

The sample holds a few counts of this clonotype. V and J are TRBV2 and TRBJ2-2; the match to TRBD2 covers 9 bases. Germline CDR1 reads SNHLY; CDR2 reads FYNNEI. This CDR3 is 15 amino acids long. Losses at the gene ends were 8 bases for V and 6 bases for J; bases not matched to a gene: 10. The CDR3 spells CASRPVAGVAGELFF. DNA of the CDR3: TGTGCCAGCCGACCAGTAGCGGGGGTCGCCGGGGAGCTGTTTTTT.